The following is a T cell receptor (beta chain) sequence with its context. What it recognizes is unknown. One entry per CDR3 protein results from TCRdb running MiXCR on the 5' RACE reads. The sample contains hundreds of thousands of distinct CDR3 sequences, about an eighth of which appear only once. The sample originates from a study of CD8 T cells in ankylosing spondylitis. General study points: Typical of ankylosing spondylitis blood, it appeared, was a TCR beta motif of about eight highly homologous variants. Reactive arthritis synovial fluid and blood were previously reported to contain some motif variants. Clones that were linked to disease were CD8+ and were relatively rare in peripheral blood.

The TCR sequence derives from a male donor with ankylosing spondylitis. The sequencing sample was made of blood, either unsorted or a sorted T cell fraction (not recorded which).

The CDR3 nucleotides are TGCGCCAGCAGCCTGGGACTAGCGGGACCAGAAAGCCCGTTCTTC. Protein: CASSLGLAGPESPFF. This chain connects TRBV4-3 to TRBJ2-1; TRBD2 matches 13 bases. The CDR3 length is 15 residues. Trimming took 4 bases from V and 15 from J; bases not matched to a gene: 12. CDR1 and CDR2 (germline): LGHNA, YSLEER.